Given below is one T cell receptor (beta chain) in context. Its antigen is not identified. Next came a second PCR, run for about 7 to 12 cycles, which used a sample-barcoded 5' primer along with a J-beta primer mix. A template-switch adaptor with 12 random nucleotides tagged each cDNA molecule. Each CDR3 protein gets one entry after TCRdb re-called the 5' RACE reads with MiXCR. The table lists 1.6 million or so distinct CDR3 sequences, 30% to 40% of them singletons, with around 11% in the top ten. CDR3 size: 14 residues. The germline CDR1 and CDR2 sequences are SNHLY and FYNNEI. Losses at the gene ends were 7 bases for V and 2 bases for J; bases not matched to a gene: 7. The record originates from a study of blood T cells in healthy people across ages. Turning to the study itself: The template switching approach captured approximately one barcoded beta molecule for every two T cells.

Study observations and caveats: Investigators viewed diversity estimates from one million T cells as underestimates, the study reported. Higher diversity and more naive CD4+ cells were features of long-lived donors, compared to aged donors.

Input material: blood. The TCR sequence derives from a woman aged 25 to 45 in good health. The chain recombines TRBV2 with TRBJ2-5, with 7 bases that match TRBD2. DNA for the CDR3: TGTGCCAGCAACAGAGGGACTATGCAAGAGACCCAGTACTTC. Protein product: CASNRGTMQETQYF. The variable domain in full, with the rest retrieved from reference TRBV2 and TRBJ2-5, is EPEVTQTPSHQVTQMGQEVILRCVPISNHLYFYWYRQILGQKVEFLVSFYNNEISEKSEIFDDQFSVERPDGSNFTLKIRSTKLEDSAMYFCASNRGTMQETQYFGPGTRLLVL.